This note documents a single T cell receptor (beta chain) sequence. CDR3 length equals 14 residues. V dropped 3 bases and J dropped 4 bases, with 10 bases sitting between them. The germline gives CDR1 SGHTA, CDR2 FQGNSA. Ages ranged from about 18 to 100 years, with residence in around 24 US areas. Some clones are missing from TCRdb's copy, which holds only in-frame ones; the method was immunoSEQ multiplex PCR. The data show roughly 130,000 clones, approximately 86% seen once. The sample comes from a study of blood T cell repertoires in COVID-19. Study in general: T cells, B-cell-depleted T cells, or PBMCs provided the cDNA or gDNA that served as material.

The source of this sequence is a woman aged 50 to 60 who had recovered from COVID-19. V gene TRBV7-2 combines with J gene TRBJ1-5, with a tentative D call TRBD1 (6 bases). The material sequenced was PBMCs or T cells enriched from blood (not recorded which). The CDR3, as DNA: TGTGCCAGCAGCTTCCGGCAGGGGAATCAGCCCCAGCATTTT. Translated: CASSFRQGNQPQHF.